A selection of T cell receptor beta chains follows, all from one sample in a study of T cells and copy number aberrations in small-cell lung cancer. The table came from immunoSEQ multiplex PCR; TCRdb's copy has only in-frame clones and leaves some out. The data show about 6,600 clones, roughly four fifths seen once. Sequencing was done on a sample of normal tissue next to the tumor. All receptors derive from a woman in her 70s with small cell lung cancer. Some clones in this sample may be carry-over from other donors' samples. Both conserved end residues are part of each CDR3. Fields, in order: D gene, J gene, V gene, clone size, CDR3 protein, CDR3 DNA. The D gene is left open where the match is weak. The size entry is marked missing in some rows and otherwise reads once, few, many or a size class.

d_call: -; j_call: TRBJ2-2; v_call: TRBV27; clone_size: -; cdr3_aa: CASSKSEGSGELFF; cdr3_nt: TGTGCCAGCAGTAAATCCGAGGGTTCCGGGGAGCTGTTTTTT
d_call: -; j_call: TRBJ1-4; v_call: TRBV6-1; clone_size: few; cdr3_aa: CASSPRGDYNEKLFF; cdr3_nt: TGTGCCAGCAGCCCCCGGGGGGACTATAATGAAAAACTGTTTTTT
d_call: -; j_call: TRBJ1-5; v_call: TRBV5-1; clone_size: -; cdr3_aa: CASSKSGQGEGQPQHF; cdr3_nt: TGCGCCAGCAGCAAAAGCGGACAAGGCGAAGGTCAGCCCCAGCATTTT
d_call: TRBD1; j_call: TRBJ1-5; v_call: TRBV15; clone_size: -; cdr3_aa: CATSSRDRVGQPQHF; cdr3_nt: TGTGCCACCAGCAGCCGGGACAGGGTAGGCCAGCCCCAGCATTTT
d_call: -; j_call: TRBJ1-1; v_call: TRBV14; clone_size: few; cdr3_aa: CASSQEKSRTEAFF; cdr3_nt: TGTGCCAGCAGCCAAGAAAAGAGTAGGACTGAAGCTTTCTTT
d_call: -; j_call: TRBJ2-1; v_call: TRBV5-1; clone_size: few; cdr3_aa: CASSLGVGRTEQFF; cdr3_nt: TGCGCCAGCAGCTTGGGCGTAGGGCGGACTGAGCAGTTCTTC
d_call: TRBD1; j_call: TRBJ2-3; v_call: TRBV6-6; clone_size: once; cdr3_aa: CASSYSRQGADTQYF; cdr3_nt: TGTGCCAGCAGTTACTCGCGGCAGGGGGCAGATACGCAGTATTTT
d_call: -; j_call: TRBJ2-7; v_call: TRBV30; clone_size: -; cdr3_aa: CASSGDVSYEQYF; cdr3_nt: TGTGCCTCATCCGGGGACGTCTCCTACGAGCAGTACTTC
d_call: -; j_call: TRBJ2-7; v_call: TRBV5-1; clone_size: -; cdr3_aa: CASSLLSSYEQYF; cdr3_nt: TGCGCCAGCAGCTTACTGAGCTCCTACGAGCAGTACTTC
d_call: -; j_call: TRBJ2-7; v_call: TRBV30; clone_size: -; cdr3_aa: CAWKGRVFSYEQYF; cdr3_nt: TGTGCCTGGAAGGGGCGGGTCTTCTCCTACGAGCAGTACTTC
d_call: -; j_call: TRBJ1-3; v_call: TRBV9; clone_size: -; cdr3_aa: CASSVGPTVPGNTIYF; cdr3_nt: TGTGCCAGCAGCGTAGGACCGACAGTCCCTGGAAACACCATATATTTT
d_call: -; j_call: TRBJ2-5; v_call: TRBV7-9; clone_size: medium-sized; cdr3_aa: CASSLGQVEKETQYF; cdr3_nt: TGTGCCAGCAGCTTAGGGCAGGTGGAGAAAGAGACCCAGTACTTC
d_call: -; j_call: TRBJ1-1; v_call: TRBV19; clone_size: -; cdr3_aa: CASRTRGVPNTEAFF; cdr3_nt: TGTGCCAGTAGGACGAGGGGGGTTCCGAACACTGAAGCTTTCTTT
d_call: -; j_call: TRBJ1-2; v_call: TRBV30; clone_size: -; cdr3_aa: CACTRRGTYGYTF; cdr3_nt: TGTGCCTGCACCCGGAGGGGAACCTATGGCTACACCTTC
d_call: TRBD2; j_call: TRBJ2-5; v_call: TRBV11-1; clone_size: -; cdr3_aa: CASSPRTSGLLQETQYF; cdr3_nt: TGTGCCAGCAGCCCGAGGACTAGCGGACTACTCCAAGAGACCCAGTACTTC
d_call: -; j_call: TRBJ1-5; v_call: TRBV19; clone_size: -; cdr3_aa: CASRALGVGNQPQHF; cdr3_nt: TGTGCCAGTAGAGCCCTGGGAGTTGGCAATCAGCCCCAGCATTTT
d_call: -; j_call: TRBJ2-3; v_call: TRBV28; clone_size: -; cdr3_aa: CASSLPSGLTDTQYF; cdr3_nt: TGTGCCAGCAGTTTACCCTCCGGACTAACAGATACGCAGTATTTT
d_call: -; j_call: TRBJ2-1; v_call: TRBV29-1; clone_size: -; cdr3_aa: CSGMYGDEQFF; cdr3_nt: TGCAGCGGGATGTATGGTGATGAGCAGTTCTTC
d_call: TRBD1; j_call: TRBJ2-5; v_call: TRBV6-1; clone_size: -; cdr3_aa: CASEGTAQETQYF; cdr3_nt: TGTGCCAGCGAAGGGACAGCTCAAGAGACCCAGTACTTC
d_call: TRBD2; j_call: TRBJ2-5; v_call: TRBV7-9; clone_size: -; cdr3_aa: CASSLAAGGQETQYF; cdr3_nt: TGTGCCAGCAGCTTAGCCGCGGGAGGCCAAGAGACTCAGTACTTC
d_call: TRBD1; j_call: TRBJ2-4; v_call: TRBV5-6; clone_size: once; cdr3_aa: CASSPMDRGENIQYF; cdr3_nt: TGTGCCAGCAGCCCTATGGACAGGGGGGAGAACATTCAGTACTTC
d_call: -; j_call: TRBJ1-5; v_call: TRBV28; clone_size: -; cdr3_aa: CASGMVGNQPQHF; cdr3_nt: TGTGCCAGCGGAATGGTGGGCAATCAGCCCCAGCATTTT
d_call: TRBD2; j_call: TRBJ2-7; v_call: TRBV2; clone_size: -; cdr3_aa: CASRTPTSGRQSYEQYF; cdr3_nt: TGTGCCAGCAGGACCCCAACTAGCGGGAGGCAGTCCTACGAGCAGTACTTC
d_call: TRBD1; j_call: TRBJ2-3; v_call: TRBV7-8; clone_size: -; cdr3_aa: CASTQTGSSTDTQYF; cdr3_nt: TGTGCCAGCACCCAGACAGGGTCTAGCACAGATACGCAGTATTTT
d_call: TRBD2; j_call: TRBJ2-1; v_call: TRBV7-2; clone_size: -; cdr3_aa: CASSLRTSGSPFF; cdr3_nt: TGTGCCAGCAGCCTAAGGACTAGCGGGAGCCCGTTCTTC
d_call: TRBD2; j_call: TRBJ2-1; v_call: TRBV27; clone_size: -; cdr3_aa: CASSLGGRATYEQFF; cdr3_nt: TGTGCCAGCAGTTTAGGCGGGAGGGCCACGTATGAGCAGTTCTTC
d_call: TRBD2; j_call: TRBJ2-2; v_call: TRBV5-1; clone_size: -; cdr3_aa: CASSSTSGSGTGELFF; cdr3_nt: TGCGCCAGCAGCTCAACTAGCGGGAGCGGGACCGGGGAGCTGTTTTTT
d_call: -; j_call: TRBJ2-7; v_call: TRBV21-1; clone_size: -; cdr3_aa: CASSKKGGGPRLYYEQYF; cdr3_nt: TGTGCCAGCAGCAAAAAGGGTGGGGGGCCGAGGTTGTACTACGAGCAGTACTTC
d_call: -; j_call: TRBJ2-7; v_call: TRBV10-2; clone_size: -; cdr3_aa: CASSATADEQYF; cdr3_nt: TGCGCCAGCAGCGCCACAGCCGACGAGCAGTACTTC
d_call: -; j_call: TRBJ2-3; v_call: TRBV7-8; clone_size: -; cdr3_aa: CASSSTDTQYF; cdr3_nt: TGTGCCAGCAGCTCCACAGATACGCAGTATTTT
d_call: -; j_call: TRBJ1-1; v_call: TRBV5-1; clone_size: few; cdr3_aa: CASSFGWDTEAFF; cdr3_nt: TGCGCCAGCAGCTTTGGCTGGGACACTGAAGCTTTCTTT
d_call: -; j_call: TRBJ2-1; v_call: TRBV29-1; clone_size: -; cdr3_aa: CSVGADNEQFF; cdr3_nt: TGCAGCGTTGGGGCCGACAATGAGCAGTTCTTC
d_call: TRBD2; j_call: TRBJ2-3; v_call: TRBV28; clone_size: -; cdr3_aa: CASSFVAGTDTQYF; cdr3_nt: TGTGCCAGCAGTTTCGTAGCGGGAACAGATACGCAGTATTTT
d_call: -; j_call: TRBJ2-7; v_call: TRBV10-1; clone_size: -; cdr3_aa: CASSACPTRYEQYF; cdr3_nt: TGCGCCAGCAGTGCGTGCCCGACCCGCTACGAGCAGTACTTC
d_call: TRBD2; j_call: TRBJ2-5; v_call: TRBV6-1; clone_size: -; cdr3_aa: CASSEGGLARETQYF; cdr3_nt: TGTGCCAGCAGTGAAGGGGGACTAGCGAGAGAGACCCAGTACTTC
d_call: -; j_call: TRBJ2-1; v_call: TRBV6-5; clone_size: few; cdr3_aa: CASSRDSSSYNEQFF; cdr3_nt: TGTGCCAGCAGTCGCGACAGCAGCTCCTACAATGAGCAGTTCTTC
d_call: -; j_call: TRBJ2-7; v_call: TRBV30; clone_size: few; cdr3_aa: CAWSVGGQYEQYF; cdr3_nt: TGTGCCTGGAGTGTAGGTGGACAATACGAGCAGTACTTC
d_call: TRBD1; j_call: TRBJ1-2; v_call: TRBV5-1; clone_size: few; cdr3_aa: CASSSDRGRNGYTF; cdr3_nt: TGCGCCAGCAGCTCGGACAGGGGGCGGAACGGCTACACCTTC
d_call: -; j_call: TRBJ2-5; v_call: TRBV2; clone_size: -; cdr3_aa: CASSESGVLQETQYF; cdr3_nt: TGTGCCAGCAGTGAATCAGGCGTCCTCCAAGAGACCCAGTACTTC
d_call: TRBD1; j_call: TRBJ1-1; v_call: TRBV5-1; clone_size: -; cdr3_aa: CASSLTGFPEAFF; cdr3_nt: TGCGCCAGCAGCCTGACAGGGTTCCCAGAAGCTTTCTTT
d_call: TRBD1; j_call: TRBJ2-7; v_call: TRBV5-6; clone_size: -; cdr3_aa: CASSFTGVGRDSLYEQYF; cdr3_nt: TGTGCCAGCAGCTTCACGGGTGTCGGCCGGGACAGCCTCTACGAGCAGTACTTC
d_call: -; j_call: TRBJ1-3; v_call: TRBV2; clone_size: -; cdr3_aa: CASSELSSGNTIYF; cdr3_nt: TGTGCCAGCAGTGAACTGAGCTCTGGAAACACCATATATTTT
d_call: -; j_call: TRBJ2-7; v_call: TRBV27; clone_size: -; cdr3_aa: CASSGEGQGPYEQYF; cdr3_nt: TGTGCCAGCAGTGGGGAAGGGCAGGGACCCTACGAGCAGTACTTC
d_call: TRBD1; j_call: TRBJ1-2; v_call: TRBV7-2; clone_size: -; cdr3_aa: CASSVMQGASYGYTF; cdr3_nt: TGTGCCAGCAGCGTGATGCAGGGGGCGAGCTATGGCTACACCTTC
d_call: -; j_call: TRBJ2-1; v_call: TRBV7-3; clone_size: -; cdr3_aa: CASSLGREQFF; cdr3_nt: TGTGCCAGCAGCTTAGGGAGGGAGCAGTTCTTC
d_call: -; j_call: TRBJ2-7; v_call: TRBV5-6; clone_size: -; cdr3_aa: CASSSAFEQYF; cdr3_nt: TGTGCCAGCAGCTCCGCTTTCGAGCAGTACTTT
d_call: -; j_call: TRBJ2-1; v_call: TRBV9; clone_size: -; cdr3_aa: CASSVGRDSSYNEQFF; cdr3_nt: TGTGCCAGCAGCGTAGGGCGGGACAGTTCCTACAATGAGCAGTTCTTC
d_call: -; j_call: TRBJ1-1; v_call: TRBV2; clone_size: -; cdr3_aa: CASREQAPSSNTEAFF; cdr3_nt: TGTGCCAGCAGGGAACAGGCACCTAGTAGCAACACTGAAGCTTTCTTT